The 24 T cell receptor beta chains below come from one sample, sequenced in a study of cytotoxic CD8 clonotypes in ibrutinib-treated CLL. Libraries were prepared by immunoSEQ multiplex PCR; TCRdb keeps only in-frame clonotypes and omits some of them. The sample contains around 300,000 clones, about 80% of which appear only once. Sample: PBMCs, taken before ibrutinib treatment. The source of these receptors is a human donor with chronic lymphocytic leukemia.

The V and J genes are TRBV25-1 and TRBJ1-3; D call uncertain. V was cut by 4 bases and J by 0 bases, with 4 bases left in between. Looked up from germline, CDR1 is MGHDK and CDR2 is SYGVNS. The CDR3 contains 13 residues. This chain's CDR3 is CASSGGSGNTIYF. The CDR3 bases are TGTGCCAGCAGTGGGGGCTCTGGAAACACCATATATTTT.

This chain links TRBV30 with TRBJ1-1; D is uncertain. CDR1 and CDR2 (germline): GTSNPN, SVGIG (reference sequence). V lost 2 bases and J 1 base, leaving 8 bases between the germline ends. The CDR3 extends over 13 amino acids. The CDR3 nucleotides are TGTGCCTGGAGTATCCAAAAGAACACTGAAGCTTTCTTT. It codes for CAWSIQKNTEAFF.

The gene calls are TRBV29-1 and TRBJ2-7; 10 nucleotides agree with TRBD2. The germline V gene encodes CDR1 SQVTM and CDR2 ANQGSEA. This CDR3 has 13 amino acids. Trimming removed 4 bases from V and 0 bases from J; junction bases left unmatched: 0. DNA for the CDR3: TGCAGCGTTGCTAGCGGGGGCTCCTACGAGCAGTACTTC. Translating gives CSVASGGSYEQYF.

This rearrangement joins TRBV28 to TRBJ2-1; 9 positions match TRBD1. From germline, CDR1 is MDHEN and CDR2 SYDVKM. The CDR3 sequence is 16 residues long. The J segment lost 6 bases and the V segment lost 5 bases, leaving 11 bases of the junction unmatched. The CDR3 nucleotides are TGTGCCAGCAGTACATCCGGGACAGGGCCCGGCAATGAGCAGTTCTTC. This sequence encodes CASSTSGTGPGNEQFF.

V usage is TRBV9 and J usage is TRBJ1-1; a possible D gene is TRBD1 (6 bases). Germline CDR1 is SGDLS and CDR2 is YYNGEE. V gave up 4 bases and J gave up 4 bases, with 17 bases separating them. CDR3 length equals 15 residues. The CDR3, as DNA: TGTGCCAGCAGCCAGGTCCCCAGGGGATCCACTGAAGCTTTCTTT. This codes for CASSQVPRGSTEAFF.

For the CDR3, the DNA is TGTGCCAGCAGCGTAGGGTTCAGGGATGCAGATACGCAGTATTTT. This codes for CASSVGFRDADTQYF. The V call is TRBV9, the J call TRBJ2-3, with TRBD1 as a possible D gene (5 bases). The V gene lost 0 bases and the J gene lost 4 bases, with 12 bases spanning the gap. The germline V gene has CDR1 SGDLS and CDR2 YYNGEE. The CDR3 sequence is 15 residues long.

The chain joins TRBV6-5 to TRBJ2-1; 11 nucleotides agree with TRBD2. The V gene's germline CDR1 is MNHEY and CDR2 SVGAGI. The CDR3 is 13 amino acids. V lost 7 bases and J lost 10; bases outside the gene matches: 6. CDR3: CASNYLAGGEQFF. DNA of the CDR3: TGTGCCAGCAACTACTTAGCGGGAGGGGAGCAGTTCTTC.

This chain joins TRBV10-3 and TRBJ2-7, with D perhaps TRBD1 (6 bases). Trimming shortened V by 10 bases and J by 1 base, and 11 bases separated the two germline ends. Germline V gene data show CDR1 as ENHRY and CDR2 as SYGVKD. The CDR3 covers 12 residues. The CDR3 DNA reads TGTGCCAGCGGACAGACGTCCTACGAGCAGTACTTC. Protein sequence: CASGQTSYEQYF.

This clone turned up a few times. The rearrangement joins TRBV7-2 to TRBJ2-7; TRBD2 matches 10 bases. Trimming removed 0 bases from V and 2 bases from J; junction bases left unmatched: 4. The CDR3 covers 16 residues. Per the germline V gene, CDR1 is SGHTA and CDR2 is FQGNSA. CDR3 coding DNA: TGTGCCAGCAGCTTAGCAGCGGGAGGGTACACCTACGAGCAGTACTTC. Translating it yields CASSLAAGGYTYEQYF.

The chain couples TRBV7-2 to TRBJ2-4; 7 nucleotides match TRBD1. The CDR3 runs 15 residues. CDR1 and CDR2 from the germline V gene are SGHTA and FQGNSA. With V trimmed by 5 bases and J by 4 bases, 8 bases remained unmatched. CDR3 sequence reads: CASSRPGTEKNIQYF. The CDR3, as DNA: TGTGCCAGCAGCCGGCCTGGGACAGAGAAAAACATTCAGTACTTC.

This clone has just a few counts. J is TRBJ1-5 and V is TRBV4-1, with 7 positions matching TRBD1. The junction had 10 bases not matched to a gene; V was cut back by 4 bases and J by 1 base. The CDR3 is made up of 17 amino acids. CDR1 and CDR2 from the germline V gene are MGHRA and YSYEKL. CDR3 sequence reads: CASSLYHRGGSNQPQHF. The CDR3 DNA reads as TGCGCCAGCAGCCTGTATCACAGGGGAGGCAGCAATCAGCCCCAGCATTTT.

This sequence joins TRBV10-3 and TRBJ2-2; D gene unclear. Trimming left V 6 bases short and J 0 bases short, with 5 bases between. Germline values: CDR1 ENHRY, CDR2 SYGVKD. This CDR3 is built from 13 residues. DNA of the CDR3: TGTGCCATCAGCGACACGAACACCGGGGAGCTGTTTTTT. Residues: CAISDTNTGELFF.

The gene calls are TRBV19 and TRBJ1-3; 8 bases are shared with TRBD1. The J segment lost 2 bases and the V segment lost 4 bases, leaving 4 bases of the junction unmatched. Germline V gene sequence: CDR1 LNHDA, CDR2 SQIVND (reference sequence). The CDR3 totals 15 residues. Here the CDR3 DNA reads TGTGCCAGTAGTAGCGGGACAGGACCTGGAAACACCATATATTTT. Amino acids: CASSSGTGPGNTIYF. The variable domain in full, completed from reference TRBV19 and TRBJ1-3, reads DGGITQSPKYLFRKEGQNVTLSCEQNLNHDAMYWYRQDPGQGLRLIYYSQIVNDFQKGDIAEGYSVSREKKESFPLTVTSAQKNPTAFYLCASSSGTGPGNTIYFGEGSWLTVV.

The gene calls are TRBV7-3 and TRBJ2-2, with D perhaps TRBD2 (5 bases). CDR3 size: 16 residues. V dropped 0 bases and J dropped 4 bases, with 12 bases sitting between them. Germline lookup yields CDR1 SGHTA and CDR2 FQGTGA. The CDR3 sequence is CASSLTRAGPTGELFF. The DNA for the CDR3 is TGTGCCAGCAGCTTAACGAGGGCGGGCCCCACCGGGGAGCTGTTTTTT.

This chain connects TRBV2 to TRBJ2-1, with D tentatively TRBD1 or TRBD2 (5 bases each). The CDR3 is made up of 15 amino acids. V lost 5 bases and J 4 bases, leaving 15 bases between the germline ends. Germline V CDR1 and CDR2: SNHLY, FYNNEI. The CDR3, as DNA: TGTGCCAGCAGTTTGAGGGTAGGGGCTTACAATGAGCAGTTCTTC. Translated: CASSLRVGAYNEQFF.

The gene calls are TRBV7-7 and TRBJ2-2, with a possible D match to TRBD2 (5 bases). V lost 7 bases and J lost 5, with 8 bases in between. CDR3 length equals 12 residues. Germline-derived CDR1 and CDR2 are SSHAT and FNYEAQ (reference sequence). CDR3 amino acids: CASNTGTGELFF. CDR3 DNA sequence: TGTGCCAGCAACACGGGGACCGGGGAGCTGTTTTTT.

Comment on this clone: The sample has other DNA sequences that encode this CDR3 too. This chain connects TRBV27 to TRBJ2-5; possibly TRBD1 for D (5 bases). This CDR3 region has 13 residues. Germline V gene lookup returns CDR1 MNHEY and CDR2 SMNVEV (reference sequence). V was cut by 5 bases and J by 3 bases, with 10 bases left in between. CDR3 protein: CASSLSQEETQYF. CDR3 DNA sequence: TGTGCCAGCAGTCTCTCACAGGAAGAGACCCAGTACTTC.

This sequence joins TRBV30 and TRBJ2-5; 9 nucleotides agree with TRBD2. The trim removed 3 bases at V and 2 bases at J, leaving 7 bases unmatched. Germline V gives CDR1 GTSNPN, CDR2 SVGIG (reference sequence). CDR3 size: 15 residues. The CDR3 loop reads CAWSGSSGIQETQYF. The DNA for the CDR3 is TGTGCCTGGAGCGGTTCTAGCGGGATTCAAGAGACCCAGTACTTC.

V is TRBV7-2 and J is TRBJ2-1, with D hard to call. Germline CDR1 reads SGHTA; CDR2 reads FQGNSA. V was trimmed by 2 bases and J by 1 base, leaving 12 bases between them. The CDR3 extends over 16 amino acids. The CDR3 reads CASSLIGGTSYNEQFF. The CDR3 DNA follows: TGTGCCAGCAGCTTAATAGGCGGCACTTCCTACAATGAGCAGTTCTTC.

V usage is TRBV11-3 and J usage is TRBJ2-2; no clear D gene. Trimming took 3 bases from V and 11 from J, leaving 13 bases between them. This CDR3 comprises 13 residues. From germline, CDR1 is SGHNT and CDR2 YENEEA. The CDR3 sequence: CASSLGSFPELFF. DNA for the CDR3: TGTGCCAGCAGCTTGGGATCATTTCCCGAGCTGTTTTTT.

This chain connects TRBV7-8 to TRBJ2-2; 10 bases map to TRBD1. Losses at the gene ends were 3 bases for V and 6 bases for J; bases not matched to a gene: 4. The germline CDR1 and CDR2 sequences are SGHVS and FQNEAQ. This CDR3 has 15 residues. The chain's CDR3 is CASSFRGQGAGELFF. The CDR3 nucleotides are TGTGCCAGCAGCTTCCGTGGACAGGGGGCCGGGGAGCTGTTTTTT.

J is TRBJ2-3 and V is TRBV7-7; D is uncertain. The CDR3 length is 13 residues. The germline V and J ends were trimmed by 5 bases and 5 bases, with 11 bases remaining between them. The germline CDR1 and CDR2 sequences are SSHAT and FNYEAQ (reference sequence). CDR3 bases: TGTGCCAGCAGCGTCGAAGTTCGAGATACGCAGTATTTT. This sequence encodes CASSVEVRDTQYF.

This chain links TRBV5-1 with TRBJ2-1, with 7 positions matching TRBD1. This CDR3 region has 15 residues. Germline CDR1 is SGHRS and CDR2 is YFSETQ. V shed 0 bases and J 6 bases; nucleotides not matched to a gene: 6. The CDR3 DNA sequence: TGCGCCAGCAGCTTGGATATCAGGGGGTTCAATGAGCAGTTCTTC. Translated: CASSLDIRGFNEQFF.

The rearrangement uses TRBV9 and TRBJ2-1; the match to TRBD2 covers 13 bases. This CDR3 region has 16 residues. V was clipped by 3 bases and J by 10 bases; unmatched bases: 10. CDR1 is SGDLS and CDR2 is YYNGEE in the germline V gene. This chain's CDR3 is CASSGRTSGSIEEQFF. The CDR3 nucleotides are TGTGCCAGCAGCGGACGGACTAGCGGGAGCATCGAGGAGCAGTTCTTC.